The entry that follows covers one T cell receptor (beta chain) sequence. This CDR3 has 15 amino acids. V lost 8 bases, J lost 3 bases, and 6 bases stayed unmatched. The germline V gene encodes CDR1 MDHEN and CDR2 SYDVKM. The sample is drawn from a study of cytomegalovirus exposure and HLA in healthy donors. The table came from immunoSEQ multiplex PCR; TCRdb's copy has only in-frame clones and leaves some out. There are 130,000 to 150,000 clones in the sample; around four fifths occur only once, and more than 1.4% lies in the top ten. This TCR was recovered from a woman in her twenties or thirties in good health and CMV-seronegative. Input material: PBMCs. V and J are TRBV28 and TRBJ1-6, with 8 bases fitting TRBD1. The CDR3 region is CASARTGRYNSPLHF. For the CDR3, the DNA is TGTGCCAGCGCGCGGACAGGGCGCTATAATTCACCCCTCCACTTT.